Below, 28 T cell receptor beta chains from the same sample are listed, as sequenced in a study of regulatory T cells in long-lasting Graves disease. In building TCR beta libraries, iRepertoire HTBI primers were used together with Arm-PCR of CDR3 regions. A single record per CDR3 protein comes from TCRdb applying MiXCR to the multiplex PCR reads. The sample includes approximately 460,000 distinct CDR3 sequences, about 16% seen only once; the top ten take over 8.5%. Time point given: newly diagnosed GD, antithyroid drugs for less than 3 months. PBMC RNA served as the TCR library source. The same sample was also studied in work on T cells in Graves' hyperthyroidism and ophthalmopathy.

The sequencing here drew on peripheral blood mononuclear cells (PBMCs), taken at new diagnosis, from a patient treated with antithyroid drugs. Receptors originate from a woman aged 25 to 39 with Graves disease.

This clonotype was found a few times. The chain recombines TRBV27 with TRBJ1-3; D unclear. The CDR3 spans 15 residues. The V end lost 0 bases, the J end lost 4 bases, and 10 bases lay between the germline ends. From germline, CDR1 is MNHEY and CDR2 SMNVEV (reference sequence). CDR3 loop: CASSLSKGSGNTIYF. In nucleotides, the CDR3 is TGTGCCAGCAGTTTATCGAAGGGATCAGGAAACACCATATATTTT.

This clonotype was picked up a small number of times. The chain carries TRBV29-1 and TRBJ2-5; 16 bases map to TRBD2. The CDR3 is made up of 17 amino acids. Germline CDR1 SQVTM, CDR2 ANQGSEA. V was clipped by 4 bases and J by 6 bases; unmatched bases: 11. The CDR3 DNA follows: TGCAGCGTTGGTGTGGGGGGGACTAGCGGGAGGGGGAAGACCCAGTACTTC. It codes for CSVGVGGTSGRGKTQYF.

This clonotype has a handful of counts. The CDR3 here is CATSDRRGSGIKETQYF. CDR3 nucleotide sequence: TGTGCCACCAGTGATCGTCGAGGGAGCGGGATAAAAGAGACCCAGTACTTC. The chain carries TRBV24-1 and TRBJ2-5, with 7 bases lining up with TRBD2. V gave up 3 bases and J gave up 3 bases; unmatched junction bases: 12. CDR1 is KGHDR and CDR2 is SFDVKD in the germline V gene. The CDR3 extends over 17 amino acids.

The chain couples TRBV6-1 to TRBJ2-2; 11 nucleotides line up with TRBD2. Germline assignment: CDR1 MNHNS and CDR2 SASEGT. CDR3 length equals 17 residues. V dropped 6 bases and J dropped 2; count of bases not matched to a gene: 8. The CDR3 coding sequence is TGTGCCAGCAGATTAGCGGGAGGGAATAGTAACACCGGGGAGCTGTTTTTT. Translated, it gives CASRLAGGNSNTGELFF.

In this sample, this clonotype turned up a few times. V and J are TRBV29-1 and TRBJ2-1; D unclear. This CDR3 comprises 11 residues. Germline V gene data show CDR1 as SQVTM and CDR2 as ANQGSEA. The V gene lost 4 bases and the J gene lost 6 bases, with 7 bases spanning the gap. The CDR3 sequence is CSVGTGNEQFF. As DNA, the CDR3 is TGCAGCGTTGGAACCGGCAATGAGCAGTTCTTC.

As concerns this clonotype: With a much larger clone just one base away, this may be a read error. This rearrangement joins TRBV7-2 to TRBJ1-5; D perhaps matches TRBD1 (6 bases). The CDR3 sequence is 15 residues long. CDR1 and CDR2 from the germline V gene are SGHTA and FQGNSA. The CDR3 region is CASSTGSGWGQHQHF. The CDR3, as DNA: TGTGCCAGCAGCACAGGTTCGGGCTGGGGGCAGCACCAGCATTTT.

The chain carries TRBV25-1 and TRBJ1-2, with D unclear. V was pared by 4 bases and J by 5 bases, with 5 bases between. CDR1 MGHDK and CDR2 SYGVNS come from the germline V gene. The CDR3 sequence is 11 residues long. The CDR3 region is CASSAGYGYTF. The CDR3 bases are TGTGCCAGCAGTGCGGGGTATGGCTACACCTTC.

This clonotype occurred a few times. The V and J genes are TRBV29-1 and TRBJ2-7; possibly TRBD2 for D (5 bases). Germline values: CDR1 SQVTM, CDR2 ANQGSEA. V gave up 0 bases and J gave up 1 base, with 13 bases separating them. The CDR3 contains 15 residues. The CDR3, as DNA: TGCAGCGTTGAAGACCCCTGGACTGATTCCTACGAGCAGTACTTC. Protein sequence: CSVEDPWTDSYEQYF.

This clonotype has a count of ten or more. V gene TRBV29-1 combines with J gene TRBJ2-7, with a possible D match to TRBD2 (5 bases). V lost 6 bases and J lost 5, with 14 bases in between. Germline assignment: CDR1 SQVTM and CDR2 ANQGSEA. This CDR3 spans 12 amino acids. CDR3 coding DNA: TGCAGCGTAGAACTAGGGATAGACGAGCAGTACTTC. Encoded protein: CSVELGIDEQYF.

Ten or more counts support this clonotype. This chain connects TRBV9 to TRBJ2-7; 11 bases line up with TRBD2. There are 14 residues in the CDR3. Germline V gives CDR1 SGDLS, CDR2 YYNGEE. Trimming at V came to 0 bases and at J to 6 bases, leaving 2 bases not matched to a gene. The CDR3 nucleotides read TGTGCCAGCAGCGTAGGGCTAGCGGGAGGCGAGCAGTACTTC. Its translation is CASSVGLAGGEQYF.

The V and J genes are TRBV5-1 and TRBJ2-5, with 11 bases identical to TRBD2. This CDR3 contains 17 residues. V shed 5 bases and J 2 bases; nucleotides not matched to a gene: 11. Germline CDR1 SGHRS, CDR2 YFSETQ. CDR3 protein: CASRGLADSVRQETQYF. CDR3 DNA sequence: TGCGCCAGCAGGGGACTAGCGGATTCGGTCCGACAAGAGACCCAGTACTTC.

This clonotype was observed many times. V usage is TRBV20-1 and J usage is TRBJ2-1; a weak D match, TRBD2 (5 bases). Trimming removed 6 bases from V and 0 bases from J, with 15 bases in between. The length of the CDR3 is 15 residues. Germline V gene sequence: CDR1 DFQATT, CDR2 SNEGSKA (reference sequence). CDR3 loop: CSATGSAASYNEQFF. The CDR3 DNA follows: TGCAGTGCCACGGGGAGTGCGGCCTCCTACAATGAGCAGTTCTTC.

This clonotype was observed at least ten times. The CDR3 here is CASSSLGTGGAHNEQFF. The CDR3 DNA is TGTGCCAGCAGCTCCCTGGGGACAGGGGGCGCCCACAATGAGCAGTTCTTC. V and J are TRBV7-8 and TRBJ2-1, with 12 nucleotides matching TRBD1. From germline, CDR1 is SGHVS and CDR2 FQNEAQ. The CDR3 covers 17 residues. V lost 4 bases, J lost 5 bases, and 9 bases stayed unmatched.

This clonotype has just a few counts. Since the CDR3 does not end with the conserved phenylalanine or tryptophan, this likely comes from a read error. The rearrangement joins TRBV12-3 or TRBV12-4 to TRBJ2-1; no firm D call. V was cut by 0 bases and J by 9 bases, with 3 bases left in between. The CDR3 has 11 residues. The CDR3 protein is CASSLAPEQFL. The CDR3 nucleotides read TGTGCCAGCAGTTTAGCCCCTGAGCAGTTCCTC.

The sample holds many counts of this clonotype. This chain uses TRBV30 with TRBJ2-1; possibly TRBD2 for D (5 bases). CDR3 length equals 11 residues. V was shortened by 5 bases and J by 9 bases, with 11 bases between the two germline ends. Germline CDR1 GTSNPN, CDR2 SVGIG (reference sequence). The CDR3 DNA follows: TGTGCCTGGCTGGAGCGGACTGAGCAGTTCTTC. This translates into CAWLERTEQFF.

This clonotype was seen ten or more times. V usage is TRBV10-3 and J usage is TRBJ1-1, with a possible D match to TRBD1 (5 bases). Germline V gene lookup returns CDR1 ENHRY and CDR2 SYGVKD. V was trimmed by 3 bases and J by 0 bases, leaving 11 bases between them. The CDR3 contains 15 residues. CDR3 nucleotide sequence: TGTGCCATCAGTGATGGGGGAAACATGAACACTGAAGCTTTCTTT. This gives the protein CAISDGGNMNTEAFF.

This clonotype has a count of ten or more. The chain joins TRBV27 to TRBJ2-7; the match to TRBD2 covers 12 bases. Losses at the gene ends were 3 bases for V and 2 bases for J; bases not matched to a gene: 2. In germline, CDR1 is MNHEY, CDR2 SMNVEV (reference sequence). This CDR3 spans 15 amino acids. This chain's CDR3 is CASSFTSGRTYEQYF. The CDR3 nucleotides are TGTGCCAGCAGTTTCACTAGCGGGAGGACCTACGAGCAGTACTTC.

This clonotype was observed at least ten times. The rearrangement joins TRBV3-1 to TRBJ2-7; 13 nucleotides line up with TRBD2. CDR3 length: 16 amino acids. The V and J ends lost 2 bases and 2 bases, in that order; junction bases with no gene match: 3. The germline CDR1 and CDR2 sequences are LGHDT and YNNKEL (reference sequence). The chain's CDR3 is CASSQQGLAGTYEQYF. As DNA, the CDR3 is TGTGCCAGCAGCCAACAGGGACTAGCGGGAACCTACGAGCAGTACTTC.

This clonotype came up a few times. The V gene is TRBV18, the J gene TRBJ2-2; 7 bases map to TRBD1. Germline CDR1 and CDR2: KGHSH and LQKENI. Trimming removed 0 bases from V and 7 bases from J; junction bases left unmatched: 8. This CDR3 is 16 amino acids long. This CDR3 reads CASSPPETGHIGELFF. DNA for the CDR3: TGTGCCAGCTCACCACCGGAGACAGGGCATATCGGGGAGCTGTTTTTT.

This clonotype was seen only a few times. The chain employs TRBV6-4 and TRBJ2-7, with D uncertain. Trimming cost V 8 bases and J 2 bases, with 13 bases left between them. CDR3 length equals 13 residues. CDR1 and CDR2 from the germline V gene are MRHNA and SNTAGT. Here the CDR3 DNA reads TGTGCCAGCGGTTGGACCCTTACCTACGAGCAGTACTTC. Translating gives CASGWTLTYEQYF.

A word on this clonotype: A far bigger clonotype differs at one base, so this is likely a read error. The CDR3 spells CASSPAGGMHNEQYF. CDR3 sequence (DNA): TGTGCCAGCAGCCCCGCTGGCGGGATGCACAATGAGCAGTACTTC. This chain joins TRBV7-9 and TRBJ2-7, with TRBD2 as a possible D gene (6 bases). CDR3 length: 15 amino acids. Per germline, CDR1 SEHNR and CDR2 FQNEAQ (reference sequence). V was shortened by 5 bases and J by 7 bases, with 21 bases between the two germline ends.

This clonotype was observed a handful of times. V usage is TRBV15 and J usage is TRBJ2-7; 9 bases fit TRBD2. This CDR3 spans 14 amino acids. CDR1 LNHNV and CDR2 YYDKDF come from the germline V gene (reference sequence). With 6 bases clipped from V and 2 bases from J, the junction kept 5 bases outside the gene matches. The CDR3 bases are TGTGCCACCAGTCGACTAGCGGACCCCTACGAGCAGTACTTC. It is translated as CATSRLADPYEQYF. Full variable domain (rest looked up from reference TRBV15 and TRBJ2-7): DAMVIQNPRYQVTQFGKPVTLSCSQTLNHNVMYWYQQKSSQAPKLLFHYYDKDFNNEADTPDNFQSRRPNTSFCFLDIRSPGLGDTAMYLCATSRLADPYEQYFGPGTRLTVT.

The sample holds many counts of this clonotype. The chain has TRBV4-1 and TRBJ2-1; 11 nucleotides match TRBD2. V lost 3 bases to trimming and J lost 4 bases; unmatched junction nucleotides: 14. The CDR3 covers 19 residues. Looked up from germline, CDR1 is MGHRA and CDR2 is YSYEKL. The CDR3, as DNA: TGCGCCAGCAGCCAGATCCTTAGCGGGAGGGCCTGGGTGTACAATGAGCAGTTCTTC. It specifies CASSQILSGRAWVYNEQFF.

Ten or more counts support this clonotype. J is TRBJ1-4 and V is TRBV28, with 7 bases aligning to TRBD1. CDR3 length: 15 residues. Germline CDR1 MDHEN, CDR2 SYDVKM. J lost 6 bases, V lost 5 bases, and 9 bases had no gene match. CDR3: CASSPAGTVDEKLFF. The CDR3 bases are TGTGCCAGCAGTCCCGCCGGGACAGTCGATGAAAAACTGTTTTTT. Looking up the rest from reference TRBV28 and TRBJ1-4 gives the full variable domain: DVKVTQSSRYLVKRTGEKVFLECVQDMDHENMFWYRQDPGLGLRLIYFSYDVKMKEKGDIPEGYSVSREKKERFSLILESASTNQTSMYLCASSPAGTVDEKLFFGSGTQLSVL.

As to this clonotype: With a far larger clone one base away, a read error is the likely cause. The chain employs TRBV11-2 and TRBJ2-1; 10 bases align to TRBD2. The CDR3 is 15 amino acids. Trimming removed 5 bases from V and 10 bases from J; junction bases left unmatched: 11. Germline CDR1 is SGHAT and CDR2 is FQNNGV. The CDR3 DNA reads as TGTGCCAGCAGCCTCTCTAGCGGGAGCACCTACGAGCAGTTCTTC. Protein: CASSLSSGSTYEQFF.

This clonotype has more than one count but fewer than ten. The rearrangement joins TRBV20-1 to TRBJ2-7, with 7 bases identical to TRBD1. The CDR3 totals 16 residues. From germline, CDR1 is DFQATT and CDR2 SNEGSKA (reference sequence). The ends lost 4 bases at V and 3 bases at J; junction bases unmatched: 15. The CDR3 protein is CSATIPGQRVRYEQYF. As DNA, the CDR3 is TGCAGTGCTACCATACCGGGACAGAGGGTACGCTACGAGCAGTACTTC.

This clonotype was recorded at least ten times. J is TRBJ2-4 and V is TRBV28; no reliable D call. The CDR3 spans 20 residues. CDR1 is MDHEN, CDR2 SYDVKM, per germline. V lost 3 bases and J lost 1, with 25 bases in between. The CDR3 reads CASSFWFSDWGWSAKNIQYF. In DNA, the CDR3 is TGTGCCAGCAGTTTTTGGTTTTCGGATTGGGGTTGGTCGGCCAAAAACATTCAGTACTTC.

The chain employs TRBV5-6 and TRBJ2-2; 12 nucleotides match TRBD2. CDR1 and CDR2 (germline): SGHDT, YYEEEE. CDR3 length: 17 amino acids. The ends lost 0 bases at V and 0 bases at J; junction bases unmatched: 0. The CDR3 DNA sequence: TGTGCCAGCAGCTTGGGGACTAGCGGGGCGAACACCGGGGAGCTGTTTTTT. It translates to CASSLGTSGANTGELFF.